Listed below are T cell receptor beta chains from one sample, sequenced in a study of blood T cell repertoires in COVID-19. Data came from immunoSEQ multiplex PCR; TCRdb stores just in-frame clones and leaves some out. The profile shows 350,000 or so clones, approximately 89% of them singletons. Sequenced input: peripheral blood. The receptors shown here come from a woman between 55 and 75 years old with COVID-19, enrolled during active disease. Each CDR3 is given with its conserved first and last residue. A D gene is named only where the DNA matches it firmly. Where a row states a size, it is once, few, many or the class of an expanded clone; other rows omit it.

cdr3_nt: TGCAGTGCCAACAGGGAGACCCAGTACTTC; cdr3_aa: CSANRETQYF; j_call: TRBJ2-5; d_call: .; v_call: TRBV20-1; clone_size: .
cdr3_nt: TGTGCCAGCAGCTTAGCTAGGAACACTGAAGCTTTCTTT; cdr3_aa: CASSLARNTEAFF; j_call: TRBJ1-1; d_call: .; v_call: TRBV11-2; clone_size: .
cdr3_nt: TGTGCCTGGAGTAGGGGCACTGAAGCTTTCTTT; cdr3_aa: CAWSRGTEAFF; j_call: TRBJ1-1; d_call: .; v_call: TRBV30; clone_size: .
cdr3_nt: TGTGCCAGCAGCTTGGGGCAGTCCTCCTACGAGCAGTACTTC; cdr3_aa: CASSLGQSSYEQYF; j_call: TRBJ2-7; d_call: .; v_call: TRBV5-8; clone_size: .
cdr3_nt: TGTGCCATCGGACAGGGGGACTATAATTCACCCCTCCACTTT; cdr3_aa: CAIGQGDYNSPLHF; j_call: TRBJ1-6; d_call: TRBD1; v_call: TRBV10-3; clone_size: .
cdr3_nt: TGTGCCAGCAGCTTAGGTACCGGGACAGGGAGCTACGAGCAGTACTTC; cdr3_aa: CASSLGTGTGSYEQYF; j_call: TRBJ2-7; d_call: TRBD1; v_call: TRBV7-3; clone_size: .
cdr3_nt: TGTGCCAGCAGACCCCCGACGGGGTTTAATGAGCAGTACTTC; cdr3_aa: CASRPPTGFNEQYF; j_call: TRBJ2-7; d_call: .; v_call: TRBV6-6; clone_size: .
cdr3_nt: TGTGCCAGCAGTCCCGGGACAACGAACACCGGGGAGCTGTTTTTT; cdr3_aa: CASSPGTTNTGELFF; j_call: TRBJ2-2; d_call: .; v_call: TRBV6-5; clone_size: .
cdr3_nt: TGTGCCAGCAGTTTAACGGCAGGGGAAAACAATGAGCAGTTCTTC; cdr3_aa: CASSLTAGENNEQFF; j_call: TRBJ2-1; d_call: .; v_call: TRBV27; clone_size: .
cdr3_nt: TGTGCCAGCACAGAGGACAGGATCTATGGCTACACCTTC; cdr3_aa: CASTEDRIYGYTF; j_call: TRBJ1-2; d_call: TRBD1; v_call: TRBV2; clone_size: .
cdr3_nt: TGTGCCAGCAGTTACGCAGGGGGTAGGGGTGAAAAACTGTTTTTT; cdr3_aa: CASSYAGGRGEKLFF; j_call: TRBJ1-4; d_call: TRBD1; v_call: TRBV6-5; clone_size: .
cdr3_nt: TGTGCCAGCAGCCCATACGGGGGGGCATTCTCGCATGAGCAGTTCTTC; cdr3_aa: CASSPYGGAFSHEQFF; j_call: TRBJ2-1; d_call: TRBD2; v_call: TRBV9; clone_size: .
cdr3_nt: TGTGCCAGCTCGAGACAGGGGCGGCGGGGCACCGGGGAGCTGTTTTTT; cdr3_aa: CASSRQGRRGTGELFF; j_call: TRBJ2-2; d_call: TRBD1; v_call: TRBV18; clone_size: .
cdr3_nt: TGTGCCAGCAGTTTCCGGGACAGATTTGAAGAGACCCAGTACTTC; cdr3_aa: CASSFRDRFEETQYF; j_call: TRBJ2-5; d_call: TRBD1; v_call: TRBV28; clone_size: .
cdr3_nt: TGTGCCAGCAGCTATCGAGGGTCGGCGAACACTGAAGCTTTCTTT; cdr3_aa: CASSYRGSANTEAFF; j_call: TRBJ1-1; d_call: .; v_call: TRBV3-1/TRBV3-2; clone_size: .
cdr3_nt: TGTGCCAGTGGTTCAACCAGACGGACAGGGGTCTACAATGAGCAGTTCTTC; cdr3_aa: CASGSTRRTGVYNEQFF; j_call: TRBJ2-1; d_call: TRBD1; v_call: TRBV19; clone_size: .
cdr3_nt: TGTGCCAGCAATTCGGTTGGCTATGGCTACACCTTC; cdr3_aa: CASNSVGYGYTF; j_call: TRBJ1-2; d_call: .; v_call: TRBV28; clone_size: .
cdr3_nt: TGTGCCTGGAGTAGGGGGCTAAACACAGATACGCAGTATTTT; cdr3_aa: CAWSRGLNTDTQYF; j_call: TRBJ2-3; d_call: TRBD1; v_call: TRBV30; clone_size: .
cdr3_nt: TGTGCCAGCAGTGAAAGCGTTACAGGGGGCAACTCACCCCTCCACTTT; cdr3_aa: CASSESVTGGNSPLHF; j_call: TRBJ1-6; d_call: TRBD1; v_call: TRBV6-1; clone_size: .
cdr3_nt: TGCGCCAGCAGTGAGGTTGCGGGGGGCCTCCTCACAGATACGCAGTATTTT; cdr3_aa: CASSEVAGGLLTDTQYF; j_call: TRBJ2-3; d_call: TRBD2; v_call: TRBV10-1; clone_size: .
cdr3_nt: TGTGCCAGCAGCCAAGAAGGCGGGGGACACAATGAGCAGTTCTTC; cdr3_aa: CASSQEGGGHNEQFF; j_call: TRBJ2-1; d_call: TRBD2; v_call: TRBV4-2; clone_size: .
cdr3_nt: TGTGCCAGCAGCTTTTCGACAGGGGGAGGGTACACCATATATTTT; cdr3_aa: CASSFSTGGGYTIYF; j_call: TRBJ1-3; d_call: TRBD1; v_call: TRBV7-2; clone_size: .
cdr3_nt: TGTGCCAGCAGCGTAGGGGGGGGCACGATTTGGGAGACCCAGTACTTC; cdr3_aa: CASSVGGGTIWETQYF; j_call: TRBJ2-5; d_call: .; v_call: TRBV9; clone_size: .
cdr3_nt: TGTGCCATCAGGGCTAGTGCAGATACGCAGTATTTT; cdr3_aa: CAIRASADTQYF; j_call: TRBJ2-3; d_call: .; v_call: TRBV10-3; clone_size: .
cdr3_nt: TGTGCCAGCAGCTTAACTCCCAGATCCGGCTACACCTTC; cdr3_aa: CASSLTPRSGYTF; j_call: TRBJ1-2; d_call: .; v_call: TRBV7-3; clone_size: .
cdr3_nt: TGTGCCAGCTCAACCACAGGGTCAGGCACTGAAGCTTTCTTT; cdr3_aa: CASSTTGSGTEAFF; j_call: TRBJ1-1; d_call: .; v_call: TRBV18; clone_size: .
cdr3_nt: TGTGCCAGCAGTGTAAAACAGGGGTTAACCACCGGGGAGCTGTTTTTT; cdr3_aa: CASSVKQGLTTGELFF; j_call: TRBJ2-2; d_call: TRBD1; v_call: TRBV2; clone_size: .
cdr3_nt: TGTGCCAGTAGTCTGGAGCTGGTGCAGATGCAGTATTTT; cdr3_aa: CASSLELVQMQYF; j_call: TRBJ2-3; d_call: .; v_call: TRBV19; clone_size: .
cdr3_nt: TGTGCCAGCAGCTTTCTTAGGGGCCATGAGCAGTTCTTC; cdr3_aa: CASSFLRGHEQFF; j_call: TRBJ2-1; d_call: .; v_call: TRBV5-5; clone_size: .
cdr3_nt: TGTGCCAGCAGCTTCGGGATCTCTGGAAACACCATATATTTT; cdr3_aa: CASSFGISGNTIYF; j_call: TRBJ1-3; d_call: .; v_call: TRBV7-9; clone_size: .
cdr3_nt: TGTGCCAGCAGCCCTACGGGACAGCCCTATGGCTACACCTTC; cdr3_aa: CASSPTGQPYGYTF; j_call: TRBJ1-2; d_call: TRBD1; v_call: TRBV7-9; clone_size: .
cdr3_nt: TGTGCCAGCAGGAAGGAGACTAACACTGAAGCTTTCTTT; cdr3_aa: CASRKETNTEAFF; j_call: TRBJ1-1; d_call: .; v_call: TRBV7-3; clone_size: .
cdr3_nt: TGTGCCAGCAGCTTAGCTGGACAGGGCTATGGCTACACCTTC; cdr3_aa: CASSLAGQGYGYTF; j_call: TRBJ1-2; d_call: TRBD1; v_call: TRBV7-9; clone_size: .
cdr3_nt: TGTGCCAGCTCACCCTCGGGATCAAATTCACCCCTCCACTTT; cdr3_aa: CASSPSGSNSPLHF; j_call: TRBJ1-6; d_call: .; v_call: TRBV18; clone_size: .
cdr3_nt: TGTGCCAGCAGCTTCAGACAGGGAAAAGAAAAACTGTTTTTT; cdr3_aa: CASSFRQGKEKLFF; j_call: TRBJ1-4; d_call: TRBD1; v_call: TRBV5-6; clone_size: .
cdr3_nt: TGTGCCAGCAGCCCGACTGGCGGGGGCTTGAACACCGGGGAGCTGTTTTTT; cdr3_aa: CASSPTGGGLNTGELFF; j_call: TRBJ2-2; d_call: .; v_call: TRBV13; clone_size: .
cdr3_nt: TGCGCCAGCAGTCGAGGGACAGAGGCCTACGAGCAGTACTTC; cdr3_aa: CASSRGTEAYEQYF; j_call: TRBJ2-7; d_call: TRBD1; v_call: TRBV5-1; clone_size: .
cdr3_nt: TGCGCCAGCAGGGATAGCGGGGGAGAGACCCAGTACTTC; cdr3_aa: CASRDSGGETQYF; j_call: TRBJ2-5; d_call: TRBD2; v_call: TRBV10-2; clone_size: .
cdr3_nt: TGTGCCGCCGAACAGGAAAATCAGCCCCAGCATTTT; cdr3_aa: CAAEQENQPQHF; j_call: TRBJ1-5; d_call: .; v_call: TRBV28; clone_size: .
cdr3_nt: TGCGCCAGTACTCCGGGACTAGCGGGGGGGCCCTCCAATGAGCAGTTCTTC; cdr3_aa: CASTPGLAGGPSNEQFF; j_call: TRBJ2-1; d_call: TRBD2; v_call: TRBV5-1; clone_size: .
cdr3_nt: TGTGCCAGTACCCGACAGGCTCTCGGAGGAGAAAAACTGTTTTTT; cdr3_aa: CASTRQALGGEKLFF; j_call: TRBJ1-4; d_call: .; v_call: TRBV19; clone_size: .
cdr3_nt: TGCAGTGCTACAGGGAACACTGAAGCTTTCTTT; cdr3_aa: CSATGNTEAFF; j_call: TRBJ1-1; d_call: .; v_call: TRBV20-1; clone_size: .
cdr3_nt: TGTGCCAGCAGCGGGGATTCACCCCTCCACTTT; cdr3_aa: CASSGDSPLHF; j_call: TRBJ1-6; d_call: .; v_call: TRBV28; clone_size: .
cdr3_nt: TGTGCCAGCAGCTCCTCGGGGAATCAGCCCCAGCATTTT; cdr3_aa: CASSSSGNQPQHF; j_call: TRBJ1-5; d_call: .; v_call: TRBV7-8; clone_size: .
cdr3_nt: TGTGCCAGCAGTGAAGTGACAAGCTCTAATGAAAAACTGTTTTTT; cdr3_aa: CASSEVTSSNEKLFF; j_call: TRBJ1-4; d_call: .; v_call: TRBV6-1; clone_size: .
cdr3_nt: TGTGCCAGCAGTTCATGGGGACAGGGTCGGAACAATGAGCAGTTCTTC; cdr3_aa: CASSSWGQGRNNEQFF; j_call: TRBJ2-1; d_call: TRBD1; v_call: TRBV27; clone_size: .
cdr3_nt: TGCGCCAGCAGTGAGACAGGGTACACAGATACGCAGTATTTT; cdr3_aa: CASSETGYTDTQYF; j_call: TRBJ2-3; d_call: .; v_call: TRBV10-1; clone_size: once
cdr3_nt: TGTGCCAGCAGTGCGGGGACAGGGGCAACTAATGAAAAACTGTTTTTT; cdr3_aa: CASSAGTGATNEKLFF; j_call: TRBJ1-4; d_call: TRBD1; v_call: TRBV6-1; clone_size: .
cdr3_nt: TGTGCCTCGGTGTCATGGAGCTCTGGAAACACCATATATTTT; cdr3_aa: CASVSWSSGNTIYF; j_call: TRBJ1-3; d_call: .; v_call: TRBV28; clone_size: .